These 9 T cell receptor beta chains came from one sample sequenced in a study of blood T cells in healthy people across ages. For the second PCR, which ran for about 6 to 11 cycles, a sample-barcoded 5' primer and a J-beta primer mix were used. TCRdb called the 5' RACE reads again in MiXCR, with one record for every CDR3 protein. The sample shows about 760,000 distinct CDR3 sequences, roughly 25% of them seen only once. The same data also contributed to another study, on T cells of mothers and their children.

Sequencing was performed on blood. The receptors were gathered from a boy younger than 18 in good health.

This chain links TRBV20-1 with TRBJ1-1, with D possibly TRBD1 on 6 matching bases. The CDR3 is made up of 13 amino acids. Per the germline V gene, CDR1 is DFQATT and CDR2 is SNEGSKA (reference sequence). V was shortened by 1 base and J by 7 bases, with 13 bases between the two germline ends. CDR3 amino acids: CSARGATDSEAFF. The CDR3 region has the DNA TGCAGTGCTAGAGGGGCCACGGACAGTGAAGCTTTCTTT.

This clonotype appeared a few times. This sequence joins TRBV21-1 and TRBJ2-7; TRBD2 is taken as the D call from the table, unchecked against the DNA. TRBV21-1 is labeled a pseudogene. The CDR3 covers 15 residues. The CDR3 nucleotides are TGTGCCAGCAGCCGCCTCCAGCGGGGTTCAAGTGAGCAGTACTTC. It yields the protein CASSRLQRGSSEQYF.

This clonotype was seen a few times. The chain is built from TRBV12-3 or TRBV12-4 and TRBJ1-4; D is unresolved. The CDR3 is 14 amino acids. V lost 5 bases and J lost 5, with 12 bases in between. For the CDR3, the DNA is TGTGCCAGCAGTCCCGGTTGGGGAAATGAAAAACTGTTTTTT. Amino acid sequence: CASSPGWGNEKLFF.

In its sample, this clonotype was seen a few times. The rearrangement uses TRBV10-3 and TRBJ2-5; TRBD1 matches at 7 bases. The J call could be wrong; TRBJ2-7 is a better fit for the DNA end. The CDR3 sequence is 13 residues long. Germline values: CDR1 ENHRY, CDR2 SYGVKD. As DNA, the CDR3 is TGTGCCATCAGTGAGGGCACAGGGGACGAGCAGTACTTC. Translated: CAISEGTGDEQYF.

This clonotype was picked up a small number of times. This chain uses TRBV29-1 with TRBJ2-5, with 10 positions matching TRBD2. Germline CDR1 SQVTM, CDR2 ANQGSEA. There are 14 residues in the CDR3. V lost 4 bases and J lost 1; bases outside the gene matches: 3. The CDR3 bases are TGCAGCGTTGCGACTAGCGGGCTCCAAGAGACCCAGTACTTC. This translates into CSVATSGLQETQYF.

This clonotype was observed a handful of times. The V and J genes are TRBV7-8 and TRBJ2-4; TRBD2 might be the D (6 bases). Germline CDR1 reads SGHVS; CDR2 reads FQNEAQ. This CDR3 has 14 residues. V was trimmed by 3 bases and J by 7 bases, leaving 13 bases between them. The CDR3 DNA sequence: TGTGCCAGCAGCTTGGGCGGGGAGAAGAACATTCAGTACTTC. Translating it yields CASSLGGEKNIQYF. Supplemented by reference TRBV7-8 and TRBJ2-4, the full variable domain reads GAGVSQSPRYKVAKRGQDVALRCDPISGHVSLFWYQQALGQGPEFLTYFQNEAQLDKSGLPSDRFFAERPEGSVSTLKIQRTQQEDSAVYLCASSLGGEKNIQYFGAGTRLSVL.

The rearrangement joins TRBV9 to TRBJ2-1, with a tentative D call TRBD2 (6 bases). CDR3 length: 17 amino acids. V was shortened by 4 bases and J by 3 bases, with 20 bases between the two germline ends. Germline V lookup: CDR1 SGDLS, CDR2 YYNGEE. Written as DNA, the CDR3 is TGTGCCAGCAGCCCGCACCTTCGAGGAGGGAGCTACAATGAGCAGTTCTTC. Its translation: CASSPHLRGGSYNEQFF.

The CDR3 DNA reads as TGTGCCAGCAGCTTTAGTTCTAGCGGGAACACAGATACGCAGTATTTT. It translates to CASSFSSSGNTDTQYF. This chain joins TRBV7-2 and TRBJ2-3, with TRBD2 matching 9 bases. The CDR3 has 16 amino acids. Trimming cost V 3 bases and J 2 bases; bases outside gene matches: 6. Germline V CDR1 and CDR2: SGHTA, FQGNSA. The full variable domain, in which reference TRBV7-2 and TRBJ2-3 provide the parts outside the CDR3, is GAGVSQSPSNKVTEKGKDVELRCDPISGHTALYWYRQSLGQGLEFLIYFQGNSAPDKSGLPSDRFSAERTGGSVSTLTIQRTQQEDSAVYLCASSFSSSGNTDTQYFGPGTRLTVL.

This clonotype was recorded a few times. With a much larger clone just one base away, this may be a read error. The CDR3 bases are TGTGCCAGCAGCCGAGCCTCGGACCAGGGGGTGGGAGATGAGCAGTTCTTC. As protein: CASSRASDQGVGDEQFF. The chain is built from TRBV3-1 and TRBJ2-1; 7 bases match TRBD1. The CDR3 sequence is 17 residues long. Germline assignment: CDR1 LGHDT and CDR2 YNNKEL (reference sequence). V was pared by 4 bases and J by 8 bases, with 17 bases of the junction left unmatched.